This TCR beta chain was sequenced for a study of T cells in Graves' hyperthyroidism and ophthalmopathy. At the level of the study: Blood was drawn when the patient was first diagnosed and still untreated.

Thyroid ultrasound, orbital computed tomography, clinical symptoms, and serum thyroxine and TRAb underpinned diagnoses. This clonotype was counted many times. The antigen is unknown. Regions amplified from RNA transcripts were the TCR beta CDR3 regions. The study used the HTBI primer set for a first-round RT-PCR of the TCR CDR3. TCRdb reanalysed the multiplex PCR reads using MiXCR and keeps one entry per CDR3 protein. The repertoire holds about 100,000 distinct CDR3 sequences, 15% to 20% seen once, with roughly 40% in the top ten. The V gene lost 2 bases and the J gene lost 0 bases, with 9 bases spanning the gap. This CDR3 has 15 residues. Germline CDR1 and CDR2: SGHAT and FQNNGV. Study-wide points: With a median lead of roughly 6.8 months before onset, the model predicted ophthalmopathy. In the analysis, a 13 V-J model separated ophthalmopathy from stable hyperthyroidism.

Specimen: blood. The receptor was isolated from a woman between 50 and 59 years old with Graves' hyperthyroidism. The genes are TRBV11-2 and TRBJ2-3; D not resolved. The CDR3 is CASSLWGTSTDTQYF. The CDR3 DNA reads TGTGCCAGCAGCTTATGGGGAACTAGCACAGATACGCAGTATTTT. Looking up the rest from reference TRBV11-2 and TRBJ2-3 gives the full variable domain: EAGVAQSPRYKIIEKRQSVAFWCNPISGHATLYWYQQILGQGPKLLIQFQNNGVVDDSQLPKDRFSAERLKGVDSTLKIQPAKLEDSAVYLCASSLWGTSTDTQYFGPGTRLTVL.